Detailed here is one T cell receptor (beta chain). These data come from a study of beta chain features in type 1 diabetes. Germline V CDR1 and CDR2: SGHRS, YFSETQ. The CDR3 has 14 residues. The J segment lost 1 base and the V segment lost 4 bases, leaving 4 bases of the junction unmatched. The sequenced template was cDNA made from the entire isolated RNA. The assay was immunoSEQ multiplex PCR, and TCRdb's table has in-frame clones only and misses some. The data contain 200,000 to 300,000 clones, 25% to 35% of them singletons. Input material: central memory CD4+ T cells from blood. The V gene is TRBV5-1, the J gene TRBJ2-7; 8 bases fit TRBD1. The receptor's source is a man aged 25-45 years in good health. The CDR3 loop is CASSRTGGSYEQYF. The CDR3, as DNA: TGCGCCAGCAGCCGAACAGGGGGGTCCTACGAGCAGTACTTC. The complete variable domain, with remaining parts taken from reference TRBV5-1 and TRBJ2-7, reads KAGVTQTPRYLIKTRGQQVTLSCSPISGHRSVSWYQQTPGQGLQFLFEYFSETQRNKGNFPGRFSGRQFSNSRSEMNVSTLELGDSALYLCASSRTGGSYEQYFGPGTRLTVT.